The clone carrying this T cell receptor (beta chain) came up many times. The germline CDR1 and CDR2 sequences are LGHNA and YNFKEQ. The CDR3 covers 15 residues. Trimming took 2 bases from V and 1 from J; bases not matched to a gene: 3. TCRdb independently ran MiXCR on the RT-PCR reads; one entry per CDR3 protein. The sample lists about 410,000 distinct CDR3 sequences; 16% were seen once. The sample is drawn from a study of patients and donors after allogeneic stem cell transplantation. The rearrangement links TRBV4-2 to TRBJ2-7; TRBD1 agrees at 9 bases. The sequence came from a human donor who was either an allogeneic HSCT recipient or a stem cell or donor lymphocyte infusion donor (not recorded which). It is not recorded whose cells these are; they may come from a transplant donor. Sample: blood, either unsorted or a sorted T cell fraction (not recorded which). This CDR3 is CASSQRDRASYEQYF. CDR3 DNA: TGTGCCAGCAGCCAAAGGGACAGGGCTTCCTACGAGCAGTACTTC.